This TCR beta chain was sequenced for a study of monozygotic twins with inflammatory bowel disease. Findings and caveats of the study: Clonotypes shared with others were fewer in IBD patients than in healthy twins, especially with disease activity.

Germline values: CDR1 MNHEY, CDR2 SVGEGT. CDR3 length equals 13 residues. Eight separate reactions for every sample produced the cDNA. TCRdb reprocessed the 5' RACE reads and reports one entry per CDR3 protein, with no DNA. This table lists 200,000 to 250,000 distinct CDR3 sequences. A word on this clonotype: No antigen is known for it.

The sequencing input was blood. The V gene is TRBV6-2 or TRBV6-3, the J gene TRBJ2-1. The clonotype originates from a human donor with ulcerative colitis or Crohn's disease, or a healthy co-twin of an affected twin (not recorded which). The CDR3 is CASSYTLYNEQFF.